The rows below give T cell receptor beta chains drawn from one sample of a study of blood T cells in healthy people across ages. A single record per CDR3 protein comes from TCRdb applying MiXCR to the 5' RACE reads. The sample lists about 1,500,000 distinct CDR3 sequences, 42% seen once, with under 8% in the top ten. The specimen sequenced was blood. Receptor source: a woman aged 18-29 years in good health. Each CDR3 is given without its conserved first and last residue.

j_gene | v_gene | CDR3aa
TRBJ1-1 | TRBV12-3/TRBV12-4 | ASTPGAEAF
TRBJ2-6 | TRBV10-3 | ATLDYSGANVLT
TRBJ2-3 | TRBV6-5 | ASSRGRVRTDTQY
TRBJ1-2 | TRBV12-3/TRBV12-4 | ASRRQGDGVGYT
TRBJ1-1 | TRBV5-5 | ASSLPGGLGTEAF
TRBJ2-5 | TRBV20-1 | SAGTSGFKETQY
TRBJ2-3 | TRBV9 | ASSASGKDTQY
TRBJ2-1 | TRBV29-1 | SVAPRGWGTDEQF
TRBJ1-2 | TRBV30 | AWNRQAPGGYT
TRBJ2-1 | TRBV19 | ASSEGGYLDEQF
TRBJ1-1 | TRBV29-1 | SVSHHRDEGWGNTEAF
TRBJ2-7 | TRBV2 | ASSAWGGSSYEQY
TRBJ2-1 | TRBV2 | ASSKRDSGGNEQF
TRBJ1-6 | TRBV4-2 | ASSQDRVMSPLH
TRBJ1-4 | TRBV27 | ASSFRGNNEKLF
TRBJ1-6 | TRBV5-1 | ASTPEGGNSPLH
TRBJ2-7 | TRBV20-1 | SASFLAGRPYEQY
TRBJ2-3 | TRBV5-1 | ASSGGSTSTDTQY
TRBJ2-5 | TRBV12-3/TRBV12-4 | ASTQLKGGQETQY
TRBJ1-2 | TRBV7-2 | ASSLGDRLGDT
TRBJ2-7 | TRBV28 | AAAGGFEQY
TRBJ1-2 | TRBV27 | ASSGQGQGYT
TRBJ2-1 | TRBV20-1 | SARGGTRGVVYNEQF
TRBJ2-1 | TRBV27 | ASSAGGAYNEQF
TRBJ2-3 | TRBV3-1 | ASSQSEGFAGTQY
TRBJ2-7 | TRBV6-1 | ASSDYPGRSSYEQY
TRBJ2-3 | TRBV7-3 | ASSCSSVGTDTQY
TRBJ2-5 | TRBV11-2 | ASNYFRGLAGATYNEQY
TRBJ2-7 | TRBV29-1 | SVDPDGPYEQY
TRBJ1-1 | TRBV5-1 | ASSSPGAAEAF
TRBJ1-2 | TRBV6-1 | ASRRVINYGYT
TRBJ1-1 | TRBV20-1 | RAPGTGRGTEAF
TRBJ2-1 | TRBV20-1 | SARQTSGRSNEQF
TRBJ2-1 | TRBV12-3/TRBV12-4 | ASSLGLAGLRSNEQF
TRBJ1-2 | TRBV12-3/TRBV12-4 | ASSPYSEGYYGYT
TRBJ1-2 | TRBV6-1 | ATAWGRIAGYGYT
NA | TRBV7-9 | ASSPWGTGSYNEQY
TRBJ1-2 | TRBV4-1 | ASSQGQGNLYGYT
TRBJ2-7 | TRBV28 | ASSTAGRGTREQY
TRBJ2-5 | TRBV27 | ASSFGTSGSDEQY
TRBJ2-1 | TRBV7-9 | ASSPDRSTSNEQF
TRBJ1-1 | TRBV3-1 | ASSQGDAEAF
TRBJ2-2 | TRBV14 | ASSQVGYGSGKLF
TRBJ2-3 | TRBV6-5 | ASSYPTGSTDTQY
TRBJ2-3 | TRBV20-1 | SNRGARVNTDTQY
TRBJ2-5 | TRBV25-1 | ASSPATRRGETQY
TRBJ2-1 | TRBV7-9 | ASSSTRRMTNNGQF
TRBJ1-5 | TRBV6-1 | ASRDRDRSLKRSNQPQH
TRBJ2-7 | TRBV9 | VSSAPAPEQY
TRBJ2-1 | TRBV18 | ASSPPPGSSYNEQF
TRBJ2-3 | TRBV20-1 | SARGTSGGQVDTQY
TRBJ1-6 | TRBV6-5 | ASTGQANSPLH
TRBJ2-7 | TRBV5-1 | ASSLVGDEQY
TRBJ2-3 | TRBV24-1 | ATSDPSGTSGGTDTQY
TRBJ2-1 | TRBV15 | ATSRQPTGTSYNEQF
TRBJ2-3 | TRBV12-5 | ASGFWGKYRERSGHVSDTQY
TRBJ1-2 | TRBV30 | ACYQDPLYGYT
TRBJ1-1 | TRBV27 | ASSPGTGALNTEAF
TRBJ1-4 | TRBV20-1 | SVPTGGREKLF
TRBJ2-1 | TRBV11-3 | ASSPQASRYNEQF